The T cell receptor beta chain under discussion was sequenced for a study of blood T cell repertoires in COVID-19. For the study at large: T cells, B-cell-depleted T cells, or PBMCs supplied cDNA or gDNA.

In terms of age and location, participants ranged from roughly 18 to 95 years and lived in about two dozen US areas. Clinical histories supplied by participants themselves formed the basis of cohort assignment. The germline gives CDR1 KGHSY, CDR2 FQNENV. Trimming took off 7 bases at V and 8 bases at J, with 20 bases between the two ends. The CDR3 has 15 residues. Libraries were prepared by immunoSEQ multiplex PCR; TCRdb keeps only in-frame clonotypes and omits some of them. The table lists around 170,000 clones, about 82% of them singletons, with under 9.5% in the top ten. The V gene is TRBV16, the J gene TRBJ1-4; TRBD1 might be the D (6 bases). The source of this sequence is a woman aged 30 to 39 who had recovered from COVID-19. Material for sequencing was PBMCs or T cells enriched from blood (not recorded which). CDR3 nucleotides: TGTGCCAGCACCCTCGCCGGGCAGGGGAACGAAAAACTGTTTTTT. This codes for CASTLAGQGNEKLFF.